A selection of T cell receptor beta chains follows, all from one sample in a study of metastatic and nonmetastatic thyroid tumors. MiXCR was used by TCRdb to re-call the PCR reads. The sample holds 30,000 or so clones; roughly 6.8% are singletons and the top ten take around 45%. Sequences were obtained from blood. These receptors all come from a female donor with papillary thyroid cancer or a benign thyroid nodule (not recorded which). Some clones in this sample may be carry-over from other donors' samples. The CDR3 runs from the conserved cysteine through the conserved F or W. Fields, in order: J gene, V gene, D gene, clone size, CDR3 DNA, CDR3 protein. D genes are given only for firm matches. The size of a clone is reported for some rows only, either as once, few or many, or as a class for expanded clones.

TRBJ2-1,TRBV6-1,TRBD2,many,TGTGCCAGCAAGCGGGAGCTCTCCTACAATGAGCAGTTCTTC,CASKRELSYNEQFF
TRBJ1-2,TRBV7-9,-,many,TGTGCCAGCACCGGGATCGGGGAGGTTACCTTC,CASTGIGEVTF
TRBJ2-5,TRBV5-4,-,few,TGTGCCAGCAGCTCGGGACAAAAACAAGAGACCCAGTACTTC,CASSSGQKQETQYF
TRBJ1-3,TRBV7-9,TRBD1,many,TGTGCCAGCAGCTTAGGGACAGGTAGCTCCTCTGGAAACACCATATATTTT,CASSLGTGSSSGNTIYF
TRBJ2-7,TRBV6-2/TRBV6-3,TRBD1,-,TGTGCCAGCAGGTTTCCAGGGGGTTCCTACGAGCAGTACTTC,CASRFPGGSYEQYF
TRBJ1-2,TRBV4-3,-,many,TGCGCCAGCAGCCAAGAGGGGTGGGGGGCCCGAAGTCATGGCTACACCTTC,CASSQEGWGARSHGYTF
TRBJ1-2,TRBV18,-,many,TGTGCCAGCTCACCGAATCCCGATGGCTATGGCTACACCTTC,CASSPNPDGYGYTF
TRBJ1-2,TRBV28,-,many,TGTGCCAGCGCAGACGGGGAATCTAACTATGGCTACACCTTC,CASADGESNYGYTF
TRBJ1-2,TRBV30,-,-,TGTGCCTGGAGAACCTACCGGGAGGGCCAGGGCTATGGCTACACCTTC,CAWRTYREGQGYGYTF
TRBJ1-5,TRBV6-1,-,many,TGTGCCAGCACCAACGGGGGGGCTCAGCCCCAGCATTTT,CASTNGGAQPQHF
TRBJ2-1,TRBV9,-,many,TGTGCCAGCAGCGCCGACTCGGGCAATGAGCAGTTCTTC,CASSADSGNEQFF
TRBJ1-2,TRBV6-1,TRBD1,many,TGTGCCAGCAGTCTCCGCGGGGGACAGGACTATGGCTACACCTTC,CASSLRGGQDYGYTF
TRBJ2-1,TRBV30,-,many,TGTGCCTGGGTCATCGGTGCGGCCGGGGGCAATGAGCAGTTCTTC,CAWVIGAAGGNEQFF
TRBJ1-4,TRBV20-1,-,many,TGCAGTGGTCGCAGGGCGGGGAAACTGTTTTTT,CSGRRAGKLFF
TRBJ2-6,TRBV5-1,-,many,TGCGCCAGCAGCCGTGACAGTCTCGCTTCTGGGGCCAACGTCCTGACTTTC,CASSRDSLASGANVLTF
TRBJ2-7,TRBV27,TRBD2,many,TGTGCCAGCAGCTCCCGCTCCGGGAGGATCTACGAGCAGTACTTC,CASSSRSGRIYEQYF
TRBJ1-6,TRBV11-2,TRBD1,many,TGTGCCAGCAGCTTAGAACAGGGGAATAATTCACCCCTCCACTTT,CASSLEQGNNSPLHF
TRBJ2-5,TRBV7-2,TRBD2,many,TGTGCCAGCAGCCTAGGAGGGACTAGCGGGGACGGGACCCAGTACTTC,CASSLGGTSGDGTQYF
TRBJ1-2,TRBV6-1,TRBD1,many,TGTGCCAGCAGCAGGACAGGAACTAACTATGGCTACACCTTC,CASSRTGTNYGYTF
TRBJ1-6,TRBV10-3,-,many,TGTGCCATCAGTGAGTCTTCCTCACCCCTCCACTTT,CAISESSSPLHF
TRBJ2-3,TRBV3-1,TRBD1,many,TGTGCCAGCAGCCGGAGTGCCGGGACAGGGGGCACAGATACGCAGTATTTT,CASSRSAGTGGTDTQYF
TRBJ2-1,TRBV18,-,many,TGTGCCAGCTCACCACCTAACAGGAACAATGAGCAGTTCTTC,CASSPPNRNNEQFF
TRBJ2-1,TRBV9,TRBD2,many,TGTGCCAGCAGCTCGGCGACTAGCGGGGGGGCTCGTGAGCAGTTCTTC,CASSSATSGGAREQFF
TRBJ1-2,TRBV29-1,-,many,TGCAGCGGCAGGGAGGGCTATGGCTACACCTTC,CSGREGYGYTF
TRBJ1-1,TRBV19,TRBD1,many,TGTGCCAGTAGTAGAGAGGGACAGGGGGCAGCTTTCTTT,CASSREGQGAAFF
TRBJ2-1,TRBV3-1,TRBD2,many,TGTGCCAGCAGCCCACGATACCCGGGGACTAGCGCTAGGGTAGGCAATGAGCAGTTCTTC,CASSPRYPGTSARVGNEQFF
TRBJ1-2,TRBV5-4,-,-,TGTGCCAGCAGCTTGGCAGGGTTGGGCTATGGCTACACCTTC,CASSLAGLGYGYTF
TRBJ2-7,TRBV30,-,-,TGTACCTGGAATACATACGGTAGCTGGAGCATCGAGCAGTACTTC,CTWNTYGSWSIEQYF
TRBJ1-1,TRBV9,-,few,TGTGCCAGCAGCGGTTCGAACACTGAAGCTTTCTTT,CASSGSNTEAFF
TRBJ2-3,TRBV5-1,TRBD2,many,TGCGCCAGCAGCTTGGTGGGCTTTGCGGGAGGGCCCGCAGATACGCAGTATTTT,CASSLVGFAGGPADTQYF
TRBJ2-7,TRBV5-5,-,many,TGTGCCAGCAGCCCTGACTTTGTCACCTACGAGCAGTACTTC,CASSPDFVTYEQYF
TRBJ1-6,TRBV27,-,-,TGTGCCAGCAGTTTTACAGCCGGGGATTCACCCCTCCACTTT,CASSFTAGDSPLHF
TRBJ2-4,TRBV7-9,-,-,TGTGCCAGCAGCTTAGGAGAGGGGTGGATAGACATCCAGTACTTC,CASSLGEGWIDIQYF
TRBJ2-7,TRBV5-5,TRBD1,many,TGTGCCAGCAGCTTGGTTTTGCGGACAGGTCCCCACGAGCAGTACTTC,CASSLVLRTGPHEQYF
TRBJ2-6,TRBV18,-,many,TGTGCCAGCTCACCACGATCCGGGGCCAACGTCCTGACTTTC,CASSPRSGANVLTF
TRBJ2-1,TRBV12-3/TRBV12-4,-,many,TGTGCCAGCAGTAACGGGCCTCAAGGCCACCAGTTCTTC,CASSNGPQGHQFF
TRBJ2-1,TRBV12-3/TRBV12-4,TRBD2,many,TGTGCCAGCAGTCCCGGGACTAGCGGGGGCCAACAGTTCTTC,CASSPGTSGGQQFF
TRBJ2-3,TRBV9,-,many,TGTGCCAGCAGCGTAGACGGCGGGGCGCAGTATTTT,CASSVDGGAQYF
TRBJ2-5,TRBV7-3,-,many,TGTGCCAGCAGCGCACGGGGGGCCCAAGAGACCCAGTACTTC,CASSARGAQETQYF
TRBJ1-2,TRBV2,-,many,TGTGCCAGCAGTCCCGACCTTGACAACTATGGCTACACCTTC,CASSPDLDNYGYTF
TRBJ1-1,TRBV19,TRBD1,many,TGTGCCAGTAGTACCGGAAGGGGACAGGGGGACACTGAAGCTTTCTTT,CASSTGRGQGDTEAFF
TRBJ1-1,TRBV6-1,-,many,TGTGCCAGCAGTAACACAAGGACGGACAGGAACACTGAAGCTTTCTTT,CASSNTRTDRNTEAFF
TRBJ2-1,TRBV15,-,many,TGTGCCACCAGCAGACTTCTCAATGAGCAGTTCTTC,CATSRLLNEQFF
TRBJ2-2,TRBV10-2,-,many,TGCGCCAGCAGGATGGACAAGGGAAGCACCGGGGAGCTGTTTTTT,CASRMDKGSTGELFF
TRBJ1-2,TRBV2,TRBD1,many,TGTGCCAGCAGAGCAGGGGGCGCCGCTTATGGCTACACCTTC,CASRAGGAAYGYTF
TRBJ2-5,TRBV28,TRBD2,many,TGTGCCAGCAGTTTATCGCGGGGGCAAGAGACCCAGTACTTC,CASSLSRGQETQYF
TRBJ1-2,TRBV30,-,many,TGTGCCTGGAGTGTAGGCAGGGTTCGAGGCTACACCTTC,CAWSVGRVRGYTF
TRBJ1-5,TRBV19,-,many,TGTGCCAGTGCGGGGCGGATCAATCAGCCCCAGCATTTT,CASAGRINQPQHF
TRBJ2-7,TRBV5-6,-,many,TGTGCCAGCAGCTTCTATTACAGGAGGGCATACGAGCAGTACTTC,CASSFYYRRAYEQYF
TRBJ2-2,TRBV6-1,TRBD2,-,TGTGCCAGCAGTGAAGCGACTAGCACAGGGGAGCTGTTTTTT,CASSEATSTGELFF
TRBJ2-5,TRBV5-1,-,few,TGCGCCAGCAGGAAACATACAGGCCAAGAGACCCAGTACTTC,CASRKHTGQETQYF
TRBJ1-2,TRBV30,-,many,TGTGCCTGGAGGAGGACGGGGATTAACTATGGCTACACCTTC,CAWRRTGINYGYTF
TRBJ2-7,TRBV7-8,TRBD1,many,TGTGCCAGCAGCTTAGGTGTGACAGGGTGGTACGAGCAGTACTTC,CASSLGVTGWYEQYF
TRBJ1-2,TRBV6-1,-,many,TGTGCCAGCAGTGAATATGCCAGTGACTATGGCTACACCTTC,CASSEYASDYGYTF